The 9 T cell receptor beta chains reported below all come from one sample, sequenced in a study of OX40 agonist ivuxolimab in advanced cancers. Measured with immunoSEQ multiplex PCR; TCRdb has only the in-frame clones, and not every one. The data show 120,000 or so clones, approximately 92% seen once. The source was CD4+ or CD8+ T cells sorted from blood, collected in a trial of the OX40 agonist ivuxolimab. The receptors shown here come from an adult with an advanced solid tumor such as melanoma, head and neck, liver or kidney cancer.

The chain is built from TRBV11-2 and TRBJ1-4, with 10 bases fitting TRBD1. The junction had 7 bases not matched to a gene; V was cut back by 5 bases and J by 7 bases. The CDR3 spans 15 residues. Germline V gene data show CDR1 as SGHAT and CDR2 as FQNNGV. The CDR3 bases are TGTGCCAGCAGCCGCGACAGGGGGCGGGGTGAAAAACTGTTTTTT. Residues: CASSRDRGRGEKLFF.

The V and J genes are TRBV6-5 and TRBJ2-1, with TRBD2 matching over 10 bases. The CDR3 runs 16 residues. CDR1 and CDR2 (germline): MNHEY, SVGAGI. With 0 bases clipped from V and 3 bases from J, the junction kept 2 bases outside the gene matches. CDR3 DNA sequence: TGTGCCAGCAGTTACTCGAGCGGGGGGGTCTACAATGAGCAGTTCTTC. This translates into CASSYSSGGVYNEQFF.

The chain carries TRBV5-8 and TRBJ1-1; the D is unclear. Germline V gene sequence: CDR1 SGHTS, CDR2 YDEGEE. This CDR3 region has 14 residues. Trimming removed 4 bases from V and 1 base from J, with 11 bases in between. As DNA, the CDR3 is TGTGCCAGCAGCCGAGTTCAAGCGAACACTGAAGCTTTCTTT. Translating gives CASSRVQANTEAFF.

The chain carries TRBV6-1 and TRBJ2-7; D unresolved. V shed 1 base and J shed 2 bases, with 12 bases lying between them. The CDR3 contains 15 residues. Germline assignment: CDR1 MNHNS and CDR2 SASEGT. CDR3 sequence reads: CASSEGAGPTYEQYF. CDR3 nucleotides: TGTGCCAGCAGTGAAGGGGCTGGTCCGACCTACGAGCAGTACTTC.

The chain joins TRBV6-1 to TRBJ1-3; D gene unclear. Between the trimmed V and J ends, which lost 9 bases and 0 bases, there was a span of 9 bases. This CDR3 is built from 13 residues. Germline values: CDR1 MNHNS, CDR2 SASEGT. CDR3 sequence (DNA): TGTGCCAGTAGACCGAGCTCTGGAAACACCATATATTTT. Its protein is CASRPSSGNTIYF.

The chain has TRBV9 and TRBJ1-4, with a possible D match to TRBD1 (5 bases). CDR3 length equals 16 residues. Deletions cut 0 bases from V and 0 bases from J, with 9 bases between. Germline CDR1 reads SGDLS; CDR2 reads YYNGEE. The CDR3, as DNA: TGTGCCAGCAGCGTAGGGGGCAGAGCAACTAATGAAAAACTGTTTTTT. This sequence encodes CASSVGGRATNEKLFF.

V usage is TRBV5-5 and J usage is TRBJ1-2, with a tentative D call TRBD1 (6 bases). CDR1 and CDR2 (germline): SGHKS, YYEKEE (reference sequence). The CDR3 has 15 amino acids. V was cut by 0 bases and J by 0 bases, with 9 bases left in between. CDR3 amino acids: CASSLATGANYGYTF. The CDR3 region has the DNA TGTGCCAGCAGCTTGGCGACAGGAGCTAACTATGGCTACACCTTC. Complete variable domain (other parts from reference TRBV5-5 and TRBJ1-2): DAGVTQSPTHLIKTRGQQVTLRCSPISGHKSVSWYQQVLGQGPQFIFQYYEKEERGRGNFPDRFSARQFPNYSSELNVNALLLGDSALYLCASSLATGANYGYTFGSGTRLTVV.

The sample holds one count of this clone. The rearrangement uses TRBV19 and TRBJ1-3; no firm D call. V was pared by 6 bases and J by 5 bases, with 2 bases between. Per the germline V gene, CDR1 is LNHDA and CDR2 is SQIVND (reference sequence). This CDR3 has 10 residues. The CDR3: CASSRNTIYF. The CDR3 bases are TGTGCCAGTAGCAGAAACACCATATATTTT.

CDR3 sequence: CASSLRPQGHEQFF. CDR3 DNA sequence: TGTGCCAGCAGCTTAAGACCCCAAGGTCATGAGCAGTTCTTC. The chain has TRBV11-3 and TRBJ2-1, with D hard to call. CDR3 length equals 14 residues. CDR1 and CDR2 (germline): SGHNT, YENEEA. V was clipped by 2 bases and J by 8 bases, with 13 bases between them.